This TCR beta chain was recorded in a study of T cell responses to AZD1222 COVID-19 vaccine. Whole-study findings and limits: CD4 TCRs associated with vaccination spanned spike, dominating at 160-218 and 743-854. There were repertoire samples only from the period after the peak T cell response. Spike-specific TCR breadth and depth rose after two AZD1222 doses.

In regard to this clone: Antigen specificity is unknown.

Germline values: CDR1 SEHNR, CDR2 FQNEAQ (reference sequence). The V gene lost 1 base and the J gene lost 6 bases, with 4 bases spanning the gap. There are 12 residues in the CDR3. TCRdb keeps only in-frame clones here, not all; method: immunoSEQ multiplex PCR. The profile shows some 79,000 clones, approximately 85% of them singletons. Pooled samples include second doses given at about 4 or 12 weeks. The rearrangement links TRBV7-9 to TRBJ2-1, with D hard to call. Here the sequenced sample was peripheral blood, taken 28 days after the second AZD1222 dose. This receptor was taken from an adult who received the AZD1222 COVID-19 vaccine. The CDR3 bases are TGTGCCAGCAGCTTAGAAACCAATGAGCAGTTCTTC. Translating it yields CASSLETNEQFF.